The 32 T cell receptor beta chains reported below all come from one sample, sequenced in a study of cytomegalovirus exposure and HLA in healthy donors (TCRdb year 2017). Receptors were amplified or captured by the immunoSEQ multiplex PCR assay. For the multiplex PCR, a mixture combining 60 forward primers for TCR Vbeta segments and 13 reverse primers for TCR Jbeta segments was used. In TCRdb, the immuneACCESS table is reduced to in-frame sequences with V and J assigned. These tables do not hold every clone; where another copy was compared, an unresolved V gene accounts for under half, and the others remain unexplained. The sample table contains under 200,000 clones; only one count was recorded for about 85% of them. The ten largest clones capture over 3.5% of the sample. Sample: PBMCs. The receptors stem from a man aged 50 to 60 in good health and CMV-seronegative.

The chain is built from TRBV4-2 and TRBJ1-2; D is possibly TRBD1 (5 bases). Trimming left V 4 bases short and J 6 bases short, with 15 bases between. The CDR3 runs to 14 residues. Germline V lookup: CDR1 LGHNA, CDR2 YNFKEQ. CDR3: CASSPPDNIDGYTF. The CDR3 coding sequence is TGTGCCAGCAGCCCTCCGGACAATATTGATGGCTACACCTTC.

The DNA for the CDR3 is TGCGCCAGCAGCCAAGTCATCGGTGCTCGTGGAAACACCATATATTTT. The encoded protein is CASSQVIGARGNTIYF. The rearrangement joins TRBV4-3 to TRBJ1-3, with no clear D. The V gene's germline CDR1 is LGHNA and CDR2 YSLEER. CDR3 length: 16 residues. Trimming took 1 base from V and 3 from J, leaving 13 bases between them.

J is TRBJ2-7 and V is TRBV6-5; TRBD1 agrees at 7 bases. This CDR3 contains 14 residues. CDR1 and CDR2 (germline): MNHEY, SVGAGI. V shed 11 bases, J shed 2 bases, and the junction held 12 bases outside the gene matches. The DNA of the CDR3 is TGTGCCGTCAAGGTGGACAGGCAAACCTACGAGCAGTACTTC. Protein: CAVKVDRQTYEQYF.

The chain links TRBV2 to TRBJ2-5; D might be TRBD1 (5 bases). CDR1 SNHLY and CDR2 FYNNEI come from the germline V gene. The CDR3 has 17 residues. V was shortened by 3 bases and J by 1 base, with 18 bases between the two germline ends. As DNA, the CDR3 is TGTGCCAGCAGTGACCCCTGGAAGCAGGGTGTCCAAGAGACCCAGTACTTC. Translating gives CASSDPWKQGVQETQYF.

The CDR3 loop reads CASSLDFNQPQHF. DNA of the CDR3: TGTGCCAGCAGCTTAGACTTCAATCAGCCCCAGCATTTT. The chain uses TRBV7-2 and TRBJ1-5, with unresolved D. Trimming stripped 1 base from V and 3 bases from J, with 4 bases between. This CDR3 has 13 amino acids. Germline V gives CDR1 SGHTA, CDR2 FQGNSA.

The J gene is TRBJ1-2, the V gene TRBV6-5; 9 bases align to TRBD1. Looked up from germline, CDR1 is MNHEY and CDR2 is SVGAGI. The length of the CDR3 is 13 residues. With V trimmed by 6 bases and J by 7 bases, 6 bases remained unmatched. The CDR3 sequence is CASRTGGAGGYTF. CDR3 nucleotides: TGTGCCAGCAGAACAGGGGGCGCGGGTGGCTACACCTTC.

The chain recombines TRBV18 with TRBJ2-3, with D tentatively TRBD1 (6 bases). Germline V gene lookup returns CDR1 KGHSH and CDR2 LQKENI. The CDR3 covers 15 residues. V shed 4 bases and J shed 4 bases, with 15 bases lying between them. The CDR3 region is CASSLFAQGADTQYF. In nucleotides, the CDR3 is TGTGCCAGCTCACTTTTCGCACAGGGAGCAGATACGCAGTATTTT.

The V call is TRBV9, the J call TRBJ1-3; D may be TRBD1 (5 bases). The germline gives CDR1 SGDLS, CDR2 YYNGEE. The CDR3 extends over 13 amino acids. V lost 6 bases, J lost 10 bases, and 17 bases lay in between. The DNA of the CDR3 is TGTGCCAGCACCAAAAAAGGGGAAAGGACCATATATTTT. Its translation is CASTKKGERTIYF.

This clone was detected only a few times. The chain carries TRBV7-8 and TRBJ2-1, with 7 positions matching TRBD1. The CDR3 spans 16 residues. Germline V lookup: CDR1 SGHVS, CDR2 FQNEAQ. The J segment lost 7 bases and the V segment lost 5 bases, leaving 14 bases of the junction unmatched. In DNA form, the CDR3 reads TGTGCCAGCAGCAACAGACAGGGCCCTCCTCATAATGAGCAGTTCTTC. Translated: CASSNRQGPPHNEQFF.

The chain's CDR3 is CASSVGGQVSYEQYF. As DNA, the CDR3 is TGTGCCAGCAGTGTTGGCGGACAGGTCTCCTACGAGCAGTACTTC. The chain couples TRBV6-5 to TRBJ2-7; TRBD1 matches at 7 bases. The CDR3 totals 15 residues. V shed 5 bases, J shed 0 bases, and the junction held 7 bases outside the gene matches. Per the germline V gene, CDR1 is MNHEY and CDR2 is SVGAGI.

This chain connects TRBV27 to TRBJ2-3; the match to TRBD1 covers 9 bases. The CDR3 is 16 residues long. Looked up from germline, CDR1 is MNHEY and CDR2 is SMNVEV (reference sequence). V dropped 3 bases and J dropped 2; count of bases not matched to a gene: 6. The CDR3 nucleotides read TGTGCCAGCAGTTTTTCCCGGACAGGGGTCACAGATACGCAGTATTTT. It codes for CASSFSRTGVTDTQYF.

The V call is TRBV4-3, the J call TRBJ1-4, with D hard to call. Germline assignment: CDR1 LGHNA and CDR2 YSLEER. The CDR3 has 15 residues. Trimming left V 3 bases short and J 2 bases short, with 10 bases between. The CDR3 nucleotides read TGCGCCAGCAGCCAGGTCCCGGTCACTAATGAAAAACTGTTTTTT. Translated: CASSQVPVTNEKLFF.

This CDR3 reads CASGWDTQGPQHF. DNA of the CDR3: TGCGCCAGCGGGTGGGACACTCAGGGGCCCCAGCATTTT. The V call is TRBV10-2, the J call TRBJ1-5; D is perhaps TRBD1 (6 bases). Trimming removed 8 bases from V and 9 bases from J, with 17 bases in between. The CDR3 is 13 amino acids. CDR1 is WSHSY and CDR2 is SAAADI in the germline V gene.

This clone has a handful of counts. The J gene is TRBJ1-6, the V gene TRBV5-1; weak D call: TRBD1 (5 bases). CDR3 length: 15 amino acids. With 4 bases removed from V and 7 bases from J, the gap between germline ends came to 15 bases. CDR1 SGHRS and CDR2 YFSETQ come from the germline V gene. CDR3 loop: CASSMEPGGNSPLHF. The CDR3 region has the DNA TGCGCCAGCAGCATGGAGCCGGGGGGAAATTCACCCCTCCACTTT.

V usage is TRBV7-2 and J usage is TRBJ1-1; D is uncertain. Trimming pared 3 bases from V and 8 bases from J, leaving 10 bases between. Germline-derived CDR1 and CDR2 are SGHTA and FQGNSA. This CDR3 spans 12 amino acids. The CDR3 coding sequence is TGTGCCAGCAGCTTGAGCGTAATAGAAGCTTTCTTT. Amino acids: CASSLSVIEAFF.

This chain connects TRBV5-1 to TRBJ1-4, with D hard to call. The V end lost 6 bases, the J end lost 0 bases, and 9 bases lay between the germline ends. This CDR3 spans 14 amino acids. The V gene's germline CDR1 is SGHRS and CDR2 YFSETQ. The CDR3 here is CASTSSTTNEKLFF. The CDR3 DNA sequence: TGCGCCAGCACCTCCAGTACAACTAATGAAAAACTGTTTTTT.

This clone was counted a single time. The chain carries TRBV7-6 and TRBJ2-3; 9 bases map to TRBD2. Germline assignment: CDR1 SGHVS and CDR2 FNYEAQ. The CDR3 is 15 amino acids. Unmatched junction bases numbered 8, after V lost 5 bases and J lost 5 bases. The CDR3 DNA reads as TGTGCCAGCAGCCCGGGCGGGGGGGGGAGAGATACGCAGTATTTT. Translating gives CASSPGGGGRDTQYF. The full variable domain, rest sourced from reference TRBV7-6 and TRBJ2-3, is GAGVSQSPRYKVTKRGQDVALRCDPISGHVSLYWYRQALGQGPEFLTYFNYEAQQDKSGLPNDRFSAERPEGSISTLTIQRTEQRDSAMYRCASSPGGGGRDTQYFGPGTRLTVL.

The genes are TRBV7-8 and TRBJ1-6; 9 bases map to TRBD1. J was trimmed by 7 bases and V by 2 bases; bases with no gene match: 12. Germline V gene data show CDR1 as SGHVS and CDR2 as FQNEAQ. The CDR3 is 18 amino acids. The CDR3 is CASSLTTGGATNNSPLHF. In DNA form, the CDR3 reads TGTGCCAGCAGCTTAACTACAGGGGGCGCGACTAACAATTCACCCCTCCACTTT.

The chain employs TRBV7-9 and TRBJ2-7; D gene unclear. From germline, CDR1 is SEHNR and CDR2 FQNEAQ (reference sequence). The CDR3 extends over 14 amino acids. Deletions cut 5 bases from V and 1 base from J, with 12 bases between. In DNA form, the CDR3 reads TGTGCCAGCAGCCCCCAGGAAGTTTCCTACGAGCAGTACTTC. Translated, it gives CASSPQEVSYEQYF.

This chain connects TRBV18 to TRBJ1-6; D is ambiguous. Per the germline V gene, CDR1 is KGHSH and CDR2 is LQKENI. V was cut by 3 bases and J by 0 bases, with 9 bases left in between. This CDR3 is 16 amino acids long. The CDR3 DNA reads as TGTGCCAGCTCACCGGCGGAGAGCTCCTATAATTCACCCCTCCACTTT. It translates to CASSPAESSYNSPLHF.

The genes are TRBV6-1 and TRBJ1-1; D gene ambiguous. This CDR3 spans 13 amino acids. Deletions cut 2 bases from V and 11 bases from J, with 15 bases between. CDR1 is MNHNS, CDR2 SASEGT, per germline. CDR3 protein: CASSESPLGRAFF. In DNA, the CDR3 is TGTGCCAGCAGTGAAAGCCCACTAGGTCGGGCTTTCTTT.

The sample holds a few counts of this clone. CDR3 residues: CASTALRQILTEAFF. Written as DNA, the CDR3 is TGTGCCAGCACCGCGCTGAGACAAATACTTACTGAAGCTTTCTTT. The chain couples TRBV18 to TRBJ1-1; D gene ambiguous. The CDR3 covers 15 residues. Germline V gene sequence: CDR1 KGHSH, CDR2 LQKENI. V lost 8 bases and J lost 5, with 21 bases in between.

This chain links TRBV5-6 with TRBJ1-3, with D unresolved. CDR1 is SGHDT, CDR2 YYEEEE, per germline. The CDR3 has 15 residues. V was clipped by 4 bases and J by 0 bases, with 11 bases between them. CDR3 loop: CASSPGRVSGNTIYF. In DNA, the CDR3 is TGTGCCAGCAGCCCTGGCCGGGTCTCTGGAAACACCATATATTTT.

The CDR3 region is CASSVGDRVKETQYF. Written as DNA, the CDR3 is TGTGCCAGCAGCGTGGGGGACAGGGTAAAAGAGACCCAGTACTTC. This chain connects TRBV9 to TRBJ2-5, with TRBD1 identical over 9 bases. The length of the CDR3 is 15 residues. V was pared by 2 bases and J by 3 bases, with 5 bases of the junction left unmatched. Looked up from germline, CDR1 is SGDLS and CDR2 is YYNGEE.

This clone showed up just a few times. The V gene is TRBV7-2, the J gene TRBJ2-7; D might be TRBD2 (5 bases). V was shortened by 5 bases and J by 6 bases, with 17 bases between the two germline ends. Germline CDR1 SGHTA, CDR2 FQGNSA. CDR3 length equals 14 residues. The CDR3 protein is CASSRSGSSGEQYF. Written as DNA, the CDR3 is TGTGCCAGCAGCCGGTCGGGATCGAGCGGCGAGCAGTACTTC.

Here the CDR3 DNA reads TGTGCCAGCAAACGACAGGGAGGCACTGAAGCTTTCTTT. Translating gives CASKRQGGTEAFF. This sequence joins TRBV6-6 and TRBJ1-1, with 7 nucleotides matching TRBD1. Per the germline V gene, CDR1 is MNHNY and CDR2 is SVGAGI (reference sequence). V dropped 7 bases and J dropped 4; count of bases not matched to a gene: 6. The CDR3 contains 13 residues.

The chain combines TRBV5-6 with TRBJ1-3; 9 bases match TRBD1. Per germline, CDR1 SGHDT and CDR2 YYEEEE. The CDR3 length is 16 residues. J lost 1 base, V lost 2 bases, and 4 bases had no gene match. The CDR3 is CASSFRTGASGNTIYF. In DNA, the CDR3 is TGTGCCAGCAGCTTCAGGACAGGGGCGTCTGGAAACACCATATATTTT.

This clone was seen a few times. The chain is built from TRBV7-9 and TRBJ1-6, with D hard to call. The CDR3 totals 16 residues. Germline assignment: CDR1 SEHNR and CDR2 FQNEAQ (reference sequence). The V gene lost 3 bases and the J gene lost 3 bases, with 12 bases spanning the gap. CDR3 coding DNA: TGTGCCAGCAGCTTTGGCCCCGGGAGCTATAATTCACCCCTCCACTTT. Its translation: CASSFGPGSYNSPLHF.

This clone has at least ten counts. The genes are TRBV7-2 and TRBJ1-2, with a possible D match to TRBD1 (6 bases). The germline V and J ends were trimmed by 5 bases and 7 bases, with 20 bases remaining between them. This CDR3 region has 15 residues. Looked up from germline, CDR1 is SGHTA and CDR2 is FQGNSA. The CDR3 DNA reads as TGTGCCAGCAGCGCTTACAGGGAGGGTTCTCCTGGCTACACCTTC. It codes for CASSAYREGSPGYTF.

This clone came up a few times. The J gene is TRBJ2-7, the V gene TRBV27; TRBD1 matches 7 bases. The V gene's germline CDR1 is MNHEY and CDR2 SMNVEV (reference sequence). This CDR3 region has 16 residues. The V segment lost 0 bases and the J segment 2 bases; nucleotides outside the gene matches: 7. CDR3: CASSLSLDRATYEQYF. The CDR3 nucleotides are TGTGCCAGCAGTTTATCCCTCGACAGGGCCACCTACGAGCAGTACTTC.

The chain joins TRBV29-1 to TRBJ1-1, with 8 positions matching TRBD1. V lost 7 bases and J lost 6; bases outside the gene matches: 10. The CDR3 length is 13 residues. Germline CDR1 and CDR2: SQVTM and ANQGSEA. The CDR3 region has the DNA TGCAGCGGGTCAGACAGGGGTTTTGCTGAAGCTTTCTTT. Amino acids: CSGSDRGFAEAFF.

This clone appeared a few times. The CDR3 here is CATSGADRSGNTIYF. CDR3 bases: TGTGCCACCAGCGGGGCTGACAGATCTGGAAACACCATATATTTT. The J gene is TRBJ1-3, the V gene TRBV15; D is perhaps TRBD1 (5 bases). This CDR3 is 15 amino acids long. The germline gives CDR1 LNHNV, CDR2 YYDKDF (reference sequence). The V end was cut by 5 bases, the J end by 1 base, with 12 bases between.